Reported below is one T cell receptor beta chain. This sample stems from a study of blood T cell repertoires in COVID-19. Unmatched junction bases numbered 7, after V lost 0 bases and J lost 4 bases. This CDR3 has 16 residues. Per the germline V gene, CDR1 is SGHTA and CDR2 is FQGNSA. Data came from immunoSEQ multiplex PCR; TCRdb stores just in-frame clones and leaves some out. The sample consists of under 130,000 clones, more than 80% of them appearing once. The chain uses TRBV7-2 and TRBJ2-5; 8 bases fit TRBD1. The sample consisted of peripheral blood. The receptor's source is a woman in her 70s with acute or convalescent COVID-19. Written as DNA, the CDR3 is TGTGCCAGCAGCTTAGCATTGCAGGGGGCGCGAGAGACCCAGTACTTC. Protein: CASSLALQGARETQYF.